The 10 T cell receptor beta chains below all came from one sample that was sequenced in a study of radiation and T cells in renal cell carcinoma. This sample's time point: baseline pretreatment blood. Stated treatment: 15 Gy SBRT to primary tumor, nephrectomy 4 weeks later. Sequencing used immunoSEQ multiplex PCR; TCRdb keeps in-frame clones, though not all of them. The repertoire includes about 91,000 clones, 70% to 85% of them detected once, and roughly 6.8% sits in the top ten. The sample was blood, taken from a patient whose treatment included radiotherapy and nephrectomy. These receptor sequences come from a man aged 55 to 70 with renal cell carcinoma.

This chain uses TRBV19 with TRBJ1-2; TRBD1 is a possible D gene (5 bases). The ends were cut back, 7 bases at V and 4 bases at J, with 16 bases in the middle. Germline V gene lookup returns CDR1 LNHDA and CDR2 SQIVND (reference sequence). This CDR3 is built from 14 residues. The CDR3 nucleotides are TGTGCCAGTAATAGAATAGGGGTCGGCTATGGCTACACCTTC. Amino acids: CASNRIGVGYGYTF.

The chain is built from TRBV4-2 and TRBJ2-3; D is unclear. The CDR3 consists of 16 residues. Germline loops: CDR1 LGHNA, CDR2 YNFKEQ. V shed 0 bases and J shed 3 bases, with 13 bases lying between them. This CDR3 is CASSQDGALETDTQYF. The DNA of the CDR3 is TGTGCCAGCAGCCAAGATGGAGCTTTAGAGACAGATACGCAGTATTTT.

In this sample, this clone turned up a few times. The rearrangement joins TRBV14 to TRBJ2-7; D gene uncertain. The germline V gene has CDR1 SGHDN and CDR2 FVKESK. The V and J ends lost 0 bases and 1 base respectively, with 13 bases between them. This CDR3 has 16 amino acids. In DNA form, the CDR3 reads TGTGCCAGCAGCCAAGATGTACGGGCTGGGTCCTACGAGCAGTACTTC. It specifies CASSQDVRAGSYEQYF. The entire variable domain, with the rest obtained from reference TRBV14 and TRBJ2-7, is as follows: EAGVTQFPSHSVIEKGQTVTLRCDPISGHDNLYWYRRVMGKEIKFLLHFVKESKQDESGMPNNRFLAERTGGTYSTLKVQPAELEDSGVYFCASSQDVRAGSYEQYFGPGTRLTVT.

This clone came up a few times. The gene calls are TRBV7-2 and TRBJ2-7; the D is unclear. Trimming left V 3 bases short and J 1 base short, with 10 bases between. This CDR3 spans 14 amino acids. The germline gives CDR1 SGHTA, CDR2 FQGNSA. CDR3 sequence (DNA): TGTGCCAGCAGCTTTCGGGCCGGATCCTACGAGCAGTACTTC. It translates to CASSFRAGSYEQYF.

The V call is TRBV27, the J call TRBJ2-1, with 13 bases identical to TRBD2. The CDR3 is made up of 17 amino acids. Trimming removed 5 bases from V and 8 bases from J; junction bases left unmatched: 12. Germline CDR1 is MNHEY and CDR2 is SMNVEV (reference sequence). The CDR3 sequence: CASSPHRLAGGKDEQFF. In nucleotides, the CDR3 is TGTGCCAGCAGTCCCCACCGACTAGCGGGAGGCAAGGATGAGCAGTTCTTC.

The chain employs TRBV7-9 and TRBJ2-7; D is perhaps TRBD2 (6 bases). CDR1 and CDR2 from the germline V gene are SEHNR and FQNEAQ (reference sequence). The CDR3 loop spans 12 amino acids. Trimming removed 6 bases from V and 3 bases from J, with 9 bases in between. CDR3 amino acids: CASRRLDYEQYF. DNA for the CDR3: TGTGCCAGCAGAAGACTAGACTACGAGCAGTACTTC.

The chain couples TRBV4-1 to TRBJ1-1, with a weak D call TRBD1 (5 bases). Germline loops: CDR1 MGHRA, CDR2 YSYEKL. This CDR3 spans 20 amino acids. The V and J ends lost 4 bases and 0 bases respectively, with 27 bases between them. As DNA, the CDR3 is TGCGCCAGCAGCCCCTCGCCCAGGGCAGTCATATCAAATATGAACACTGAAGCTTTCTTT. It yields the protein CASSPSPRAVISNMNTEAFF.

The chain uses TRBV27 and TRBJ2-1; the D gene could be TRBD1 or TRBD2 (7 bases each). Germline V gene lookup returns CDR1 MNHEY and CDR2 SMNVEV (reference sequence). CDR3 length: 15 residues. Deletions cut 6 bases from V and 4 bases from J, with 16 bases between. The DNA of the CDR3 is TGTGCCAGCAGCCCAGGGGGGGACAATTACAATGAGCAGTTCTTC. Its translation is CASSPGGDNYNEQFF.

The genes are TRBV6-5 and TRBJ1-4; D call uncertain. V was shortened by 6 bases and J by 4 bases, with 12 bases between the two germline ends. This CDR3 contains 14 residues. Germline V gene sequence: CDR1 MNHEY, CDR2 SVGAGI. The CDR3 nucleotides are TGTGCCAGCAGCACCGGGAAACATAATGAAAAACTGTTTTTT. The encoded protein is CASSTGKHNEKLFF.

The rearrangement uses TRBV21-1 and TRBJ1-5. TRBV21-1 is listed as a pseudogene. The CDR3 consists of 17 residues. The CDR3 loop reads CASSKVVRNRYNQPQHF. Written as DNA, the CDR3 is TGTGCCAGCAGCAAAGTGGTACGAAACCGCTACAATCAGCCCCAGCATTTT.